This T cell receptor beta chain was retrieved from a study of control samples from healthy donors and cancer patients. The V gene lost 6 bases and the J gene lost 2 bases, with 10 bases spanning the gap. From germline, CDR1 is LNHDA and CDR2 SQIVND (reference sequence). This CDR3 spans 13 amino acids. Measured with immunoSEQ multiplex PCR; TCRdb has only the in-frame clones, and not every one. Among 130,000 or so clones, around 93% were seen once, and the ten largest hold around 2.1%. The source of this sequence is a woman between 50 and 59 years old in good health. The sequenced sample consisted of blood. The V call is TRBV19, the J call TRBJ1-1; no clear D. CDR3 sequence: CASRNTVNTEAFF. Here the CDR3 DNA reads TGTGCCAGTAGAAATACAGTTAACACTGAAGCTTTCTTT.